Listed below are T cell receptor beta chains from one sample, sequenced in a study of T-cell reconstitution after alpha-beta-depleted transplantation in children. Via MiXCR, TCRdb re-called the PCR reads, giving one row per CDR3 protein. The table has around 110,000 distinct CDR3 sequences, under 13% seen once. The material was PBMCs, obtained before TCRalphabeta/CD19-depleted stem cell transplant. These receptors all come from a boy between 2 and 10 years old with acute lymphoblastic leukemia, due to receive a stem cell transplant. CDR3s include the opening cysteine and the closing phenylalanine or tryptophan. D genes are given only for firm matches. Size values are once, few and many counts, or a class for expanded clones, and some rows have none.

J gene: TRBJ2-3
D gene: -
clone size: many
V gene: TRBV7-2
CDR3 protein: CASSPDYLSTDTQYF
CDR3 DNA: TGTGCCAGCAGCCCGGACTATCTTAGCACAGATACGCAGTATTTT

J gene: TRBJ2-2
D gene: TRBD1
clone size: many
V gene: TRBV27
CDR3 protein: CASSDWDRGRTGELFF
CDR3 DNA: TGTGCCAGCAGTGACTGGGACAGGGGGCGCACCGGGGAGCTGTTTTTT

J gene: TRBJ2-1
D gene: -
clone size: many
V gene: TRBV5-1
CDR3 protein: CASSLKPGLPYNEQFF
CDR3 DNA: TGCGCCAGCAGCTTGAAACCGGGGCTTCCCTACAATGAGCAGTTCTTC

J gene: TRBJ2-1
D gene: -
clone size: -
V gene: TRBV7-3
CDR3 protein: CASSLTGGGFDEQFF
CDR3 DNA: TGTGCCAGCAGCTTAACAGGGGGAGGATTCGATGAGCAGTTCTTC

J gene: TRBJ1-2
D gene: TRBD1
clone size: few
V gene: TRBV10-3
CDR3 protein: CAIKGTGPRSNYGYTF
CDR3 DNA: TGTGCCATCAAGGGGACAGGGCCCCGCTCTAACTATGGCTACACCTTC

J gene: TRBJ2-3
D gene: -
clone size: many
V gene: TRBV7-9
CDR3 protein: CASRVGRAFDTQYF
CDR3 DNA: TGTGCCAGCAGGGTAGGGCGTGCCTTTGATACGCAGTATTTT

J gene: TRBJ2-7
D gene: TRBD1
clone size: few
V gene: TRBV5-1
CDR3 protein: CASSLETGGNYEQYF
CDR3 DNA: TGCGCCAGCAGCTTGGAAACAGGGGGTAACTACGAGCAGTACTTC

J gene: TRBJ2-5
D gene: -
clone size: many
V gene: TRBV3-1
CDR3 protein: CASSFHGGGETQYF
CDR3 DNA: TGTGCCAGCAGTTTCCACGGAGGGGGGGAGACCCAGTACTTC

J gene: TRBJ2-5
D gene: TRBD1
clone size: many
V gene: TRBV7-2
CDR3 protein: CASSLAGTGQGQETQYF
CDR3 DNA: TGTGCCAGCAGCTTAGCGGGAACGGGACAGGGTCAAGAGACCCAGTACTTC

J gene: TRBJ2-3
D gene: TRBD2
clone size: -
V gene: TRBV3-1
CDR3 protein: CASSQAGLAGGVTDTEYF
CDR3 DNA: TGTGCCAGCAGCCAAGCCGGACTAGCGGGAGGGGTCACAGATACGGAGTATTTT

J gene: TRBJ2-1
D gene: TRBD2
clone size: few
V gene: TRBV12-3/TRBV12-4
CDR3 protein: CASRTSGRPYNEQFF
CDR3 DNA: TGTGCCAGCAGGACTAGCGGGAGACCCTACAATGAGCAGTTCTTC

J gene: TRBJ1-5
D gene: -
clone size: few
V gene: TRBV5-1
CDR3 protein: CASSLGDGNQPQHF
CDR3 DNA: TGCGCCAGCAGCTTGGGGGACGGGAATCAGCCCCAGCATTTT

J gene: TRBJ2-1
D gene: TRBD1
clone size: few
V gene: TRBV5-1
CDR3 protein: CASSTLGQENEQFF
CDR3 DNA: TGCGCCAGCAGTACTCTCGGACAGGAGAATGAGCAGTTCTTC

J gene: TRBJ2-3
D gene: -
clone size: -
V gene: TRBV14
CDR3 protein: CASSPQIGQNTQYF
CDR3 DNA: TGTGCCAGCAGCCCTCAGATTGGACAGAATACGCAGTATTTT

J gene: TRBJ2-5
D gene: TRBD2
clone size: many
V gene: TRBV2
CDR3 protein: CASSEIRRERGETQYF
CDR3 DNA: TGTGCCAGCAGTGAAATAAGGCGGGAGAGGGGAGAGACCCAGTACTTC

J gene: TRBJ2-7
D gene: -
clone size: few
V gene: TRBV7-9
CDR3 protein: CASSYVLRPYEQYF
CDR3 DNA: TGTGCCAGCAGCTACGTCCTCCGCCCCTACGAGCAGTACTTC

J gene: TRBJ1-2
D gene: -
clone size: -
V gene: TRBV14
CDR3 protein: CASSQFGPVGGYTF
CDR3 DNA: TGTGCCAGCAGCCAATTTGGGCCCGTCGGTGGCTACACCTTC

J gene: TRBJ2-1
D gene: TRBD2
clone size: many
V gene: TRBV20-1
CDR3 protein: CSATLAGPYNEQFF
CDR3 DNA: TGCAGTGCCACCTTAGCGGGGCCGTACAATGAGCAGTTCTTC

J gene: TRBJ2-2
D gene: -
clone size: many
V gene: TRBV12-3/TRBV12-4
CDR3 protein: CASSLGDTGELFF
CDR3 DNA: TGTGCCAGCAGTTTAGGGGACACCGGGGAGCTGTTTTTT

J gene: TRBJ2-1
D gene: -
clone size: -
V gene: TRBV20-1
CDR3 protein: CSARDLKRGPLYNEQFF
CDR3 DNA: TGCAGTGCTAGAGATTTAAAGAGGGGACCGCTCTACAATGAGCAGTTCTTC

J gene: TRBJ2-1
D gene: -
clone size: -
V gene: TRBV6-5
CDR3 protein: CASRGAPEGHDEQFF
CDR3 DNA: TGTGCCAGCAGAGGGGCCCCGGAGGGCCACGATGAGCAGTTCTTC

J gene: TRBJ2-1
D gene: -
clone size: -
V gene: TRBV18
CDR3 protein: CASSPREAGLSYNEQFF
CDR3 DNA: TGTGCCAGCTCACCCCGAGAAGCGGGTTTGTCCTACAATGAGCAGTTCTTC

J gene: TRBJ1-2
D gene: TRBD1
clone size: -
V gene: TRBV6-1
CDR3 protein: CASSEGWGQSYGYTF
CDR3 DNA: TGTGCCAGCAGTGAAGGATGGGGACAGAGCTATGGCTACACCTTC

J gene: TRBJ1-6
D gene: -
clone size: few
V gene: TRBV4-1
CDR3 protein: CASSQDEAGRGSPLHF
CDR3 DNA: TGCGCCAGCAGCCAAGATGAGGCAGGGAGGGGTTCACCCCTCCACTTT

J gene: TRBJ2-7
D gene: -
clone size: few
V gene: TRBV20-1
CDR3 protein: CSARDPVGEAYEQYF
CDR3 DNA: TGCAGTGCTAGAGATCCGGTGGGCGAAGCCTACGAGCAGTACTTC

J gene: TRBJ2-1
D gene: TRBD1
clone size: many
V gene: TRBV24-1
CDR3 protein: CATSEADRGSYNEQFF
CDR3 DNA: TGTGCCACCAGTGAGGCCGACAGGGGTTCCTACAATGAGCAGTTCTTC

J gene: TRBJ2-1
D gene: -
clone size: many
V gene: TRBV12-3/TRBV12-4
CDR3 protein: CASSLAFSGTQGHNEQFF
CDR3 DNA: TGTGCCAGCAGTTTAGCGTTTTCCGGGACGCAGGGCCACAATGAGCAGTTCTTC

J gene: TRBJ2-3
D gene: -
clone size: few
V gene: TRBV7-3
CDR3 protein: CASSPGTSTDTQYF
CDR3 DNA: TGTGCCAGCAGCCCCGGGACTAGCACAGATACGCAGTATTTT

J gene: TRBJ2-5
D gene: -
clone size: -
V gene: TRBV6-1
CDR3 protein: CASSEASWGETQYF
CDR3 DNA: TGTGCCAGCAGTGAAGCTTCCTGGGGAGAGACCCAGTACTTC

J gene: TRBJ2-3
D gene: TRBD2
clone size: few
V gene: TRBV7-9
CDR3 protein: CASSSPWGREADTQYF
CDR3 DNA: TGTGCCAGCAGCTCACCGTGGGGGAGGGAGGCAGATACGCAGTATTTT

J gene: TRBJ1-2
D gene: TRBD1
clone size: few
V gene: TRBV28
CDR3 protein: CASSLYQGAGYGYTF
CDR3 DNA: TGTGCCAGCAGTTTATACCAGGGGGCAGGGTATGGCTACACCTTC

J gene: TRBJ1-1
D gene: -
clone size: few
V gene: TRBV10-2
CDR3 protein: CASSESLAVNTEAFF
CDR3 DNA: TGCGCCAGCAGTGAGTCGCTGGCCGTAAACACTGAAGCTTTCTTT

J gene: TRBJ1-1
D gene: -
clone size: many
V gene: TRBV6-5
CDR3 protein: CASSYSILGQNTEAFF
CDR3 DNA: TGTGCCAGCAGTTACTCGATCTTGGGGCAAAACACTGAAGCTTTCTTT

J gene: TRBJ2-7
D gene: -
clone size: many
V gene: TRBV6-1
CDR3 protein: CASTLRAGGYEQYF
CDR3 DNA: TGTGCCAGCACCTTACGGGCAGGGGGGTACGAGCAGTACTTC

J gene: TRBJ2-2
D gene: TRBD2
clone size: many
V gene: TRBV4-1
CDR3 protein: CASSQERLGLAGAKAGELFF
CDR3 DNA: TGCGCCAGCAGCCAAGAGAGGTTAGGGCTAGCGGGAGCGAAGGCCGGGGAGCTGTTTTTT

J gene: TRBJ2-5
D gene: -
clone size: -
V gene: TRBV11-1
CDR3 protein: CASSYLEGDVEGNQETQYF
CDR3 DNA: TGTGCCAGCAGTTATCTCGAGGGAGACGTAGAGGGGAACCAAGAGACCCAGTACTTC

J gene: TRBJ2-7
D gene: TRBD1
clone size: few
V gene: TRBV11-2
CDR3 protein: CASSFSGTGAYEQYF
CDR3 DNA: TGTGCCAGCAGCTTTTCCGGGACAGGGGCCTACGAGCAGTACTTC

J gene: TRBJ2-2
D gene: TRBD1
clone size: many
V gene: TRBV12-3/TRBV12-4
CDR3 protein: CASTGQGRDTGELFF
CDR3 DNA: TGTGCCAGCACAGGACAGGGGCGCGACACCGGGGAGCTGTTTTTT

J gene: TRBJ1-4
D gene: TRBD1
clone size: -
V gene: TRBV29-1
CDR3 protein: CSVARTGSQGELFF
CDR3 DNA: TGCAGCGTCGCTCGGACAGGGAGTCAAGGGGAACTGTTTTTT

J gene: TRBJ2-3
D gene: -
clone size: -
V gene: TRBV12-3/TRBV12-4
CDR3 protein: CSSSELGGTDTQYF
CDR3 DNA: TGTTCCAGCAGCGAACTGGGGGGCACAGATACGCAGTATTTT

J gene: TRBJ2-3
D gene: -
clone size: many
V gene: TRBV7-2
CDR3 protein: CASRPSSSSTDTQYF
CDR3 DNA: TGTGCCAGCAGACCCTCTAGCTCTAGCACAGATACGCAGTATTTT

J gene: TRBJ2-1
D gene: TRBD2
clone size: -
V gene: TRBV10-2
CDR3 protein: CVSSVTSGRAYNEQFF
CDR3 DNA: TGCGTCAGCAGTGTGACTAGCGGGAGGGCCTACAATGAGCAGTTCTTC

J gene: TRBJ2-3
D gene: -
clone size: -
V gene: TRBV5-2
CDR3 protein: CAMARGLPLTGVPDTQYF
CDR3 DNA: TGTGCCATGGCCAGAGGGCTACCCTTGACAGGGGTGCCAGATACGCAGTATTTT

J gene: TRBJ2-7
D gene: TRBD2
clone size: -
V gene: TRBV20-1
CDR3 protein: CSASLPGTSDEQYF
CDR3 DNA: TGCAGTGCTAGTCTTCCCGGGACTAGCGACGAGCAGTACTTC

J gene: TRBJ2-3
D gene: TRBD2
clone size: many
V gene: TRBV6-1
CDR3 protein: CASSVSSGSKLDTQYF
CDR3 DNA: TGTGCCAGCAGTGTTAGTAGCGGGAGTAAGTTAGATACGCAGTATTTT

J gene: TRBJ2-5
D gene: TRBD2
clone size: few
V gene: TRBV7-8
CDR3 protein: CASSPQRTSGRRWETQYF
CDR3 DNA: TGTGCCAGCAGCCCTCAACGGACTAGCGGGAGGAGGTGGGAGACCCAGTACTTC

J gene: TRBJ2-5
D gene: TRBD1
clone size: -
V gene: TRBV2
CDR3 protein: CARGQPQETQYF
CDR3 DNA: TGTGCCAGGGGACAGCCCCAAGAGACCCAGTACTTC

J gene: TRBJ1-2
D gene: -
clone size: -
V gene: TRBV6-1
CDR3 protein: CASMGRANVRGYTF
CDR3 DNA: TGTGCCAGCATGGGGAGAGCCAACGTCAGGGGCTACACCTTC

J gene: TRBJ2-5
D gene: -
clone size: few
V gene: TRBV7-9
CDR3 protein: CASAITLIQYF
CDR3 DNA: TGTGCCAGCGCAATAACCCTGATCCAGTACTTC

J gene: TRBJ2-7
D gene: -
clone size: many
V gene: TRBV7-2
CDR3 protein: CASSRQETFYEQYF
CDR3 DNA: TGTGCCAGCAGCCGACAGGAGACCTTTTACGAGCAGTACTTC